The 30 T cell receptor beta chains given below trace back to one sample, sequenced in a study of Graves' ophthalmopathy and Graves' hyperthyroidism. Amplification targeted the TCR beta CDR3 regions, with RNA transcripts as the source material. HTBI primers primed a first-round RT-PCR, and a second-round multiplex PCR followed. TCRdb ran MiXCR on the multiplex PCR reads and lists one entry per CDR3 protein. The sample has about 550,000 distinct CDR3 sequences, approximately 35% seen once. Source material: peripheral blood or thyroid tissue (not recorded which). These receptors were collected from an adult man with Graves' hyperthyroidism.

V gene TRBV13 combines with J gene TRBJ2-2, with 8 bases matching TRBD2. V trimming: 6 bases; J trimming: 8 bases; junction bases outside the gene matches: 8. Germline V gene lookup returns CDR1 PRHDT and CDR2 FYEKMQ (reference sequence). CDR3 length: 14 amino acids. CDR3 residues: CASRKAGEVGELFF. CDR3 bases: TGTGCCAGCAGAAAAGCGGGAGAGGTTGGGGAGCTGTTTTTT.

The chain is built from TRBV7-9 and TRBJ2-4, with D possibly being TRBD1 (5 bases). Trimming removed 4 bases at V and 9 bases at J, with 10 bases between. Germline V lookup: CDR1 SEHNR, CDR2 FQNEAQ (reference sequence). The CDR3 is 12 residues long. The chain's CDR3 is CASSSDMGIQYF. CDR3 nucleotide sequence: TGTGCCAGCAGCTCGGACATGGGCATTCAGTACTTC.

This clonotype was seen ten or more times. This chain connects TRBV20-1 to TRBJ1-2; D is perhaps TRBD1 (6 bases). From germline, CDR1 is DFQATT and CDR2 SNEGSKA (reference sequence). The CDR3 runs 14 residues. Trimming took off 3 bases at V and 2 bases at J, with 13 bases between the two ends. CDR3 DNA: TGCAGTGCTAGTATACGGGGGGGCAACTATGGCTACACCTTC. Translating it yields CSASIRGGNYGYTF.

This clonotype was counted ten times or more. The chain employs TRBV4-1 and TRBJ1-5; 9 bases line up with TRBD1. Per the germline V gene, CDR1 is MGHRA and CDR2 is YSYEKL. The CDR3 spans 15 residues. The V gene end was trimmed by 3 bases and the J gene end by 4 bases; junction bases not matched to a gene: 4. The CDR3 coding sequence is TGCGCCAGCAGCCAGACAGGGGGTACGAATCAGCCCCAGCATTTT. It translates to CASSQTGGTNQPQHF.

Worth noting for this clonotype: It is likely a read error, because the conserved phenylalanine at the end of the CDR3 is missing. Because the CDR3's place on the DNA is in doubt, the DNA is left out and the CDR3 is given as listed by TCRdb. CDR3 protein: CASSPGTSG. The chain carries TRBV7-9 and TRBJ2-7; TRBD2 is the table's D call, not checked against the DNA. The CDR3 is 9 residues long, ends included. Germline V gives CDR1 SEHNR, CDR2 FQNEAQ (reference sequence).

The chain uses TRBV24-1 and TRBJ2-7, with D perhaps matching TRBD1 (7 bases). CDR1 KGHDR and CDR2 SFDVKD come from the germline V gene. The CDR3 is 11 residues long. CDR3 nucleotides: TGTACCCCCGCGACAGGGAGGATCCCGTACTTC. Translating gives CTPATGRIPYF.

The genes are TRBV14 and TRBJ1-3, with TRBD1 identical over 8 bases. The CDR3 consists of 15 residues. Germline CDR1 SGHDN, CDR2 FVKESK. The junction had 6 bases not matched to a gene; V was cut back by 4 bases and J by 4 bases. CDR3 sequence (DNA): TGTGCCAGCAGCCCCGACAGGGGCGGAGGAAACACCATATATTTT. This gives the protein CASSPDRGGGNTIYF.

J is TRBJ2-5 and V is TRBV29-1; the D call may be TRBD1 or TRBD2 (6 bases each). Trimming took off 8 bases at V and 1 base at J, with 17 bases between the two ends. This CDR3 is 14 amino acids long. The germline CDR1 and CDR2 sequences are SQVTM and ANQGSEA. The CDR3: CSSFGGGTQETQYF. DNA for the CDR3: TGCAGCAGCTTCGGGGGCGGAACCCAAGAGACCCAGTACTTC.

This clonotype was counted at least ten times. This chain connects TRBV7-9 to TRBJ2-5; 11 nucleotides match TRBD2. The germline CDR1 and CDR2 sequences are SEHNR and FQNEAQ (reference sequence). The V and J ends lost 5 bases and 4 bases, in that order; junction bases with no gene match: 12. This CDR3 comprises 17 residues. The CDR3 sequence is CASSAGLAEPEGETQYF. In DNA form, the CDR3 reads TGTGCCAGCAGCGCGGGACTAGCGGAACCGGAGGGAGAGACCCAGTACTTC.

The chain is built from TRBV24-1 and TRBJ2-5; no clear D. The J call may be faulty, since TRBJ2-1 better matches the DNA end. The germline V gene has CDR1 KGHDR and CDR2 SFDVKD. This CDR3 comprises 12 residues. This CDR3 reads CATSDFWSQQFF. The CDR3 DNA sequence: TGTGCCACCAGTGATTTTTGGTCTCAGCAGTTCTTC.

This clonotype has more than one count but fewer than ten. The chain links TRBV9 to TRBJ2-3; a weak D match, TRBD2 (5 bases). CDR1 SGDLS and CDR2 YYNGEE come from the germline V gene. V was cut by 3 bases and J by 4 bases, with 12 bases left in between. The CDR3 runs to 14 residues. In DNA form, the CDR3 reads TGTGCCAGCAGCGAACTAGGGAAAGCAGATACGCAGTATTTT. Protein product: CASSELGKADTQYF.

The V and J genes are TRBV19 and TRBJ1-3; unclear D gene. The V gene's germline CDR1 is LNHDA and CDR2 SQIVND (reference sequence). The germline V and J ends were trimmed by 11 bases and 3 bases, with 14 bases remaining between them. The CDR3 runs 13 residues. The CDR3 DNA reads TGTGCCGGTTCCGAGTCTCATGGAAACACCATATATTTT. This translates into CAGSESHGNTIYF.

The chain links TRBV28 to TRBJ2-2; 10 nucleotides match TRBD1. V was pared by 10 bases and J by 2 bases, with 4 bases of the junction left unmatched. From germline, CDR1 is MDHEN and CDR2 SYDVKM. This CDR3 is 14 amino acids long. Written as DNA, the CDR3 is TGTGCCACCGCGACAGGGGGCAACACCGGGGAGCTGTTTTTT. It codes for CATATGGNTGELFF.

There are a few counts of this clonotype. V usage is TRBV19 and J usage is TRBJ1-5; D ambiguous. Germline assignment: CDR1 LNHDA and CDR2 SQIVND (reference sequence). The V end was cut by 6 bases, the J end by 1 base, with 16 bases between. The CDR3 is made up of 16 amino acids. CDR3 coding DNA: TGTGCCAGTAGGACCCTCCCCGTGGGGAGCAATCAGCCCCAGCATTTT. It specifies CASRTLPVGSNQPQHF. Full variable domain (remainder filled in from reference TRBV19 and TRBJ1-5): DGGITQSPKYLFRKEGQNVTLSCEQNLNHDAMYWYRQDPGQGLRLIYYSQIVNDFQKGDIAEGYSVSREKKESFPLTVTSAQKNPTAFYLCASRTLPVGSNQPQHFGDGTRLSIL.

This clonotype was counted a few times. Written as DNA, the CDR3 is TGTGCCAGCAGTTTATTGAGCCCCTATAATTCACCCCTCCACTTT. This encodes CASSLLSPYNSPLHF. The chain links TRBV12-3 or TRBV12-4 to TRBJ1-6, with no clear D. Trimming left V 2 bases short and J 2 bases short, with 7 bases between. The CDR3 spans 15 residues.

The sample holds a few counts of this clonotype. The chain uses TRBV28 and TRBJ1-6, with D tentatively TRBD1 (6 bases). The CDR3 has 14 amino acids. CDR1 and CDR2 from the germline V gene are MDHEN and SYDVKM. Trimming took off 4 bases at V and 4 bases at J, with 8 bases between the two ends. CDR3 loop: CASSSTGYNSPLHF. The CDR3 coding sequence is TGTGCCAGCAGTTCGACAGGTTATAATTCACCCCTCCACTTT. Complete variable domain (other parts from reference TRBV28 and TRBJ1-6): DVKVTQSSRYLVKRTGEKVFLECVQDMDHENMFWYRQDPGLGLRLIYFSYDVKMKEKGDIPEGYSVSREKKERFSLILESASTNQTSMYLCASSSTGYNSPLHFGNGTRLTVT.

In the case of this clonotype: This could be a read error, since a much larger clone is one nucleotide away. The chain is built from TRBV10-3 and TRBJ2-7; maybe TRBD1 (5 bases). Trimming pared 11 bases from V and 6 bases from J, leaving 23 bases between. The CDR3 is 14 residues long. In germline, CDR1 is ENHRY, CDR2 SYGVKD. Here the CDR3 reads CAGSPSRGLPEQYF. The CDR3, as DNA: TGTGCCGGCAGCCCTAGTAGGGGTCTGCCCGAGCAGTACTTC.

The CDR3, as DNA: TGTGCCAGCAGTTACTCTCCGGGGCAGGGGACGGAGACCCAGTACTTC. Amino acid sequence: CASSYSPGQGTETQYF. The chain carries TRBV6-5 and TRBJ2-5; a possible D gene is TRBD1 (6 bases). V was cut by 0 bases and J by 5 bases, with 16 bases left in between. The germline CDR1 and CDR2 sequences are MNHEY and SVGAGI. The CDR3 contains 16 residues.

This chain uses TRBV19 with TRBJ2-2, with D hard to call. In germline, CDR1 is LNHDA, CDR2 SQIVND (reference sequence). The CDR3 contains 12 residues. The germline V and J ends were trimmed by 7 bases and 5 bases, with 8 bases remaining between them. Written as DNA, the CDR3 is TGTGCCAGTAATTTATATACCGGGGAGCTGTTTTTT. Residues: CASNLYTGELFF.

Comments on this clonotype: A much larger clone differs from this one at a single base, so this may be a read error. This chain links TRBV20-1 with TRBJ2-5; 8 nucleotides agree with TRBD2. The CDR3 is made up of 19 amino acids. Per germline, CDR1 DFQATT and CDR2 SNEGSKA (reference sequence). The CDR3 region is CSVRVGSGIRQKKGETQYF. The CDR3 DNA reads TGCAGTGTTAGAGTGGGTAGCGGGATCCGACAGAAAAAGGGGGAGACCCAGTACTTC.

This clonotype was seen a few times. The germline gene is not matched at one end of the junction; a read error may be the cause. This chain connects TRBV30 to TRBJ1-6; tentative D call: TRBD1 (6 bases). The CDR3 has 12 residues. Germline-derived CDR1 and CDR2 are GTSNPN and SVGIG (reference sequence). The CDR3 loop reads CAWSTGGRVYGF. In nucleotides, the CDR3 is TGTGCCTGGTCGACAGGCGGAAGAGTATATGGCTTT.

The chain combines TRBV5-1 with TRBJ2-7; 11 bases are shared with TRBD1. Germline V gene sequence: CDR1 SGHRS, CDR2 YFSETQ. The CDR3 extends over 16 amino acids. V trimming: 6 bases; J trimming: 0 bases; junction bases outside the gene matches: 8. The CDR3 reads CASTLGGQGVSYEQYF. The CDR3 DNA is TGCGCCAGCACCCTTGGGGGACAGGGGGTCTCCTACGAGCAGTACTTC.

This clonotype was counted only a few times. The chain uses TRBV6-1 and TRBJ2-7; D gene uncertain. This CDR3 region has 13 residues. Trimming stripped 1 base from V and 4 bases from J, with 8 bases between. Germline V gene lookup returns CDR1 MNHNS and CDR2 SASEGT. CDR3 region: CASSEEVGYEQYF. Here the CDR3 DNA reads TGTGCCAGCAGTGAAGAGGTAGGGTACGAGCAGTACTTC.

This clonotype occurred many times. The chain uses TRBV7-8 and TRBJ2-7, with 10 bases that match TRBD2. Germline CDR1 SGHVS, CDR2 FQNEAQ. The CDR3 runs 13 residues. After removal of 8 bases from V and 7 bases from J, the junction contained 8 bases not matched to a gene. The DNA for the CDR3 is TGTGCCAGCCACCCAGCGGGAGGGGTTGAGCAGTACTTC. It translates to CASHPAGGVEQYF.

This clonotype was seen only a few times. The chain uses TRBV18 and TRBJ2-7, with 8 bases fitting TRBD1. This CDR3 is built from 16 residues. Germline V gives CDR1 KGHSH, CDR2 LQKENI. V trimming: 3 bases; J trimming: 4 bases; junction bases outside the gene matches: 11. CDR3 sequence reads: CASSPLGQALSYEQYF. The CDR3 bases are TGTGCCAGCTCACCCCTGGGACAGGCTTTATCGTACGAGCAGTACTTC.

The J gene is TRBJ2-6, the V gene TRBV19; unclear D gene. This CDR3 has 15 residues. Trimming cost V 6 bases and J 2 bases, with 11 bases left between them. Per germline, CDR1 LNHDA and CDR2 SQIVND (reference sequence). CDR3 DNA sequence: TGTGCCAGTAGAACCGACACCGCTGGGGCCAACGTCCTGACTTTC. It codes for CASRTDTAGANVLTF. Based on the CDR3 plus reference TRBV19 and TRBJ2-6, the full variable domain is DGGITQSPKYLFRKEGQNVTLSCEQNLNHDAMYWYRQDPGQGLRLIYYSQIVNDFQKGDIAEGYSVSREKKESFPLTVTSAQKNPTAFYLCASRTDTAGANVLTFGAGSRLTVL.

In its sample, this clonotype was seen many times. CDR3 loop: CSARASGNTEAFF. CDR3 bases: TGCAGTGCTAGAGCCTCGGGAAACACTGAAGCTTTCTTT. This chain joins TRBV20-1 and TRBJ1-1; D is uncertain. The CDR3 length is 13 residues. V dropped 1 base and J dropped 2 bases, with 8 bases sitting between them. Germline V gives CDR1 DFQATT, CDR2 SNEGSKA (reference sequence).

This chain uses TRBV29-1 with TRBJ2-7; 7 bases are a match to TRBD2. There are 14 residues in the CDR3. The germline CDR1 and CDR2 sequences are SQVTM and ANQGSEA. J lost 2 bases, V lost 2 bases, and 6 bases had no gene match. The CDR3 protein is CSVELASGAYEQYF. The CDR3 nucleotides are TGCAGCGTTGAACTTGCTAGCGGAGCCTACGAGCAGTACTTC.

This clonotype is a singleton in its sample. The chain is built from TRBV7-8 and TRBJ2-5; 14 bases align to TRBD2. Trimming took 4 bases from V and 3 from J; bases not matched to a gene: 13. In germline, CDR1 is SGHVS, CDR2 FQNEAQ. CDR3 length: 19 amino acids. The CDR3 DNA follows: TGTGCCAGCAGCTCCCGACTAGCGGGGGGGTTTGGGGAAGAAGAGACCCAGTACTTC. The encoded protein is CASSSRLAGGFGEEETQYF.

The CDR3 bases are TGTGCCAGCAGCTTAGGCGGGGAAACCGGAAACATTCAGTACTTC. This codes for CASSLGGETGNIQYF. This chain links TRBV13 with TRBJ2-5; TRBD2 is a possible D gene (5 bases). TRBJ2-4 explains the end of the DNA better; the J call may be wrong. Germline V gene sequence: CDR1 PRHDT, CDR2 FYEKMQ (reference sequence). This CDR3 spans 15 amino acids.